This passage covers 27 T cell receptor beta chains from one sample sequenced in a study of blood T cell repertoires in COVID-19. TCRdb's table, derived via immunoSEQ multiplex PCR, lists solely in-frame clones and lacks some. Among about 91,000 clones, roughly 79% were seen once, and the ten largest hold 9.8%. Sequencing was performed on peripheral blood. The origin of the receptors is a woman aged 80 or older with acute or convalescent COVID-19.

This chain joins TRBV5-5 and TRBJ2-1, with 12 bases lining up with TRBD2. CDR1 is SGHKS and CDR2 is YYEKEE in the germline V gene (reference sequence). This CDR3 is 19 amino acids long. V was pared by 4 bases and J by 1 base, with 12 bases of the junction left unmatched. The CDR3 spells CASSPYPSGGAASYNEQFF. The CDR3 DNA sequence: TGTGCCAGCAGCCCCTACCCTAGCGGGGGGGCCGCGTCCTACAATGAGCAGTTCTTC.

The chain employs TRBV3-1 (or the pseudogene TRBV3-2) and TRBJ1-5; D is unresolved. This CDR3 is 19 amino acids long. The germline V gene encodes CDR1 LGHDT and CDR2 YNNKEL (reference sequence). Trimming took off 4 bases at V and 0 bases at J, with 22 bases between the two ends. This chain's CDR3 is CASSLKGSGVGPSNQPQHF. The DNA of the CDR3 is TGTGCCAGCAGCCTGAAAGGGTCCGGGGTGGGTCCTAGCAATCAGCCCCAGCATTTT.

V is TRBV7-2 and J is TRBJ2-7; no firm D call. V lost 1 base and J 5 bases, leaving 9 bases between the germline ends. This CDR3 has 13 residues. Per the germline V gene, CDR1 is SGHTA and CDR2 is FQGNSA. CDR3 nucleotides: TGTGCCAGCAGCTTAGAACCTCTAGACGAGCAGTACTTC. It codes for CASSLEPLDEQYF.

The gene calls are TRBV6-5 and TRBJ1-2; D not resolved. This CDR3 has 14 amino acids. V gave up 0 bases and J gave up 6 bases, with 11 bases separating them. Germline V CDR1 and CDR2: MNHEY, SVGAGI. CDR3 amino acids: CASSYSIQPDGYTF. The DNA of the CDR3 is TGTGCCAGCAGTTACTCGATACAGCCGGATGGCTACACCTTC.

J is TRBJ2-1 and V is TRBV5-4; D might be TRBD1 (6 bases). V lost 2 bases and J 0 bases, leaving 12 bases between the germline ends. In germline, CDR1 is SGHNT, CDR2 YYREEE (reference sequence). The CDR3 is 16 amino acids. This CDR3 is CASSLQGAGSYNEQFF. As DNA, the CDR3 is TGTGCCAGCAGCTTACAGGGAGCTGGCTCCTACAATGAGCAGTTCTTC. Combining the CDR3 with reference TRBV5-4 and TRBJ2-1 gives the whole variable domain ETGVTQSPTHLIKTRGQQVTLRCSSQSGHNTVSWYQQALGQGPQFIFQYYREEENGRGNFPPRFSGLQFPNYSSELNVNALELDDSALYLCASSLQGAGSYNEQFFGPGTRLTVL.

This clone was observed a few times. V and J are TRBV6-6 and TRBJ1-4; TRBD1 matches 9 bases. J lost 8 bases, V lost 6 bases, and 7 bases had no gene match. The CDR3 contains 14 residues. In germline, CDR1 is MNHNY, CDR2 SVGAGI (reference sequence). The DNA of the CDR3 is TGTGCCAGCAGAACCGGGACAGGGAAAGAAAAACTGTTTTTT. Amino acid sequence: CASRTGTGKEKLFF.

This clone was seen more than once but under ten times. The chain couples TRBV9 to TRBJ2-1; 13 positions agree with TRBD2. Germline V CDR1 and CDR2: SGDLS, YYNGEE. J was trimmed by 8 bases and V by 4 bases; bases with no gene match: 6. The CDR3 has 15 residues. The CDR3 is CASSPLAGGLDEQFF. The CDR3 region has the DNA TGTGCCAGCAGCCCACTAGCGGGAGGGCTGGATGAGCAGTTCTTC.

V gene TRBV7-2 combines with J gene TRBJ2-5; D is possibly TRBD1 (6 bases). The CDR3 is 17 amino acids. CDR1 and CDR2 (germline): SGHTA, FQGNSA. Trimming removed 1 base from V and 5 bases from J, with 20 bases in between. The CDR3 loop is CASSLDDQTYRAETQYF. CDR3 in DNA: TGTGCCAGCAGCTTAGATGATCAAACCTACAGGGCGGAGACCCAGTACTTC. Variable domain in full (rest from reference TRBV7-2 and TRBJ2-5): GAGVSQSPSNKVTEKGKDVELRCDPISGHTALYWYRQSLGQGLEFLIYFQGNSAPDKSGLPSDRFSAERTGGSVSTLTIQRTQQEDSAVYLCASSLDDQTYRAETQYFGPGTRLLVL.

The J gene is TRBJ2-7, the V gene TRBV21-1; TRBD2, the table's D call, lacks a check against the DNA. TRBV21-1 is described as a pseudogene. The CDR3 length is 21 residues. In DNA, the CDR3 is TGTGCCAGCAGCAAAACCTCGGACGGTTGGACTAGCGGGAGGGCCCTCGGCGAGCAGTACTTC. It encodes CASSKTSDGWTSGRALGEQYF.

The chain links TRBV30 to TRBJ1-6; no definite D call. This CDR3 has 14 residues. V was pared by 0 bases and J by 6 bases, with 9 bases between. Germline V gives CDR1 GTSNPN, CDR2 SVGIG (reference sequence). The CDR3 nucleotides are TGTGCCTGGAGTGTTGGGCAGCCTAATTCACCCCTCCACTTT. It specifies CAWSVGQPNSPLHF.

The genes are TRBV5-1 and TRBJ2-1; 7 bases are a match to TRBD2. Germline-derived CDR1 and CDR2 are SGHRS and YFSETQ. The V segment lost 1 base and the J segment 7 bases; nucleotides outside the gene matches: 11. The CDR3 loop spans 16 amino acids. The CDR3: CASSLYLAETGNEQFF. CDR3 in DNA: TGCGCCAGCAGCTTGTATCTAGCGGAGACCGGGAATGAGCAGTTCTTC. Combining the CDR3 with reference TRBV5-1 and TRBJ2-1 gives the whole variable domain KAGVTQTPRYLIKTRGQQVTLSCSPISGHRSVSWYQQTPGQGLQFLFEYFSETQRNKGNFPGRFSGRQFSNSRSEMNVSTLELGDSALYLCASSLYLAETGNEQFFGPGTRLTVL.

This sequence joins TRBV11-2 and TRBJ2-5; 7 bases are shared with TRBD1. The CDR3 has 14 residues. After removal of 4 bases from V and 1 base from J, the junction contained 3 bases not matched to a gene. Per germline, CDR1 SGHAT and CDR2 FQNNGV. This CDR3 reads CASSWGTAQETQYF. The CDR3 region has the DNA TGTGCCAGCAGCTGGGGGACAGCCCAAGAGACCCAGTACTTC.

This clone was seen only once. As DNA, the CDR3 is TGCGCCAGCAGCACTCTCAACACCGGGGAGCTGTTTTTT. This codes for CASSTLNTGELFF. V is TRBV5-1 and J is TRBJ2-2; no clear D gene. The length of the CDR3 is 13 residues. The ends were cut back, 4 bases at V and 2 bases at J, with 6 bases in the middle. CDR1 and CDR2 from the germline V gene are SGHRS and YFSETQ.

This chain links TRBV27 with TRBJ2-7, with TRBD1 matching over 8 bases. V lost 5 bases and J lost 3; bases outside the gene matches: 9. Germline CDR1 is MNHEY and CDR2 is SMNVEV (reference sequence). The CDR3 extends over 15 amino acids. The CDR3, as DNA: TGTGCCAGCAGTCCCCGGACAGGGTATGGCTACGAGCAGTACTTC. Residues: CASSPRTGYGYEQYF.

CDR3 nucleotide sequence: TGTGCCAGCAGCGTAGCGGGACTAGGTTTCACAGATACGCAGTATTTT. The encoded protein is CASSVAGLGFTDTQYF. J is TRBJ2-3 and V is TRBV9; 8 positions match TRBD2. Germline CDR1 is SGDLS and CDR2 is YYNGEE. This CDR3 has 16 amino acids. The junction had 5 bases not matched to a gene; V was cut back by 0 bases and J by 2 bases.

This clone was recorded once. CDR3 nucleotide sequence: TGTGCCACCAGTGACTTTCGGAGGGAGGAGACCCAGTACTTC. Its translation: CATSDFRREETQYF. The genes are TRBV24-1 and TRBJ2-5; tentative D call: TRBD2 (6 bases). V gave up 4 bases and J gave up 5 bases, with 13 bases separating them. The CDR3 loop spans 14 amino acids. CDR1 KGHDR and CDR2 SFDVKD come from the germline V gene.

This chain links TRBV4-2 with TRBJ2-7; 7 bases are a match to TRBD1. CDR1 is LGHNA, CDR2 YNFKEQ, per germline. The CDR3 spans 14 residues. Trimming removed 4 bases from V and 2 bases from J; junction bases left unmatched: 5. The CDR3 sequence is CASSPGQEPYEQYF. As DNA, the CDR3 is TGTGCCAGCAGCCCTGGACAGGAGCCCTACGAGCAGTACTTC.

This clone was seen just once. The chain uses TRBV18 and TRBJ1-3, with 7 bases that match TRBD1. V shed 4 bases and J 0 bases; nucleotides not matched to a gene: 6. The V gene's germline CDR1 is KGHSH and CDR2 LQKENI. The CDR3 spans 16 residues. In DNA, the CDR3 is TGTGCCAGCTCACAAGGACAGGCCTCCTCTGGAAACACCATATATTTT. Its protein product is CASSQGQASSGNTIYF.

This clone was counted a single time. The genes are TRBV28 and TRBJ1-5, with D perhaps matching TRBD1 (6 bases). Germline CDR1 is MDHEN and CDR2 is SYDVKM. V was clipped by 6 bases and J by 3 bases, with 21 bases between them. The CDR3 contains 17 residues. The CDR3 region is CASSYITGNRDNQPQHF. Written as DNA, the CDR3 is TGTGCCAGCAGCTACATCACAGGGAACCGTGACAATCAGCCCCAGCATTTT.

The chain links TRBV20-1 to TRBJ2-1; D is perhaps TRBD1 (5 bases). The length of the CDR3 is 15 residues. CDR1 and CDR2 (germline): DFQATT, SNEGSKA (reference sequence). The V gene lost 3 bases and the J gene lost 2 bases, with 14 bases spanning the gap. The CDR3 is CSASKIDSAYNEQFF. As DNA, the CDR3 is TGCAGTGCTAGTAAGATAGACAGTGCCTACAATGAGCAGTTCTTC.

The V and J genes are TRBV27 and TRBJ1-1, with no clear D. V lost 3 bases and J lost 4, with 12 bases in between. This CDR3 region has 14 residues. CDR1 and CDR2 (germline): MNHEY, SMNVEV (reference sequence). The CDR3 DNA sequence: TGTGCCAGCAGTTTGAGGTGGCAAACCACTGAAGCTTTCTTT. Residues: CASSLRWQTTEAFF.

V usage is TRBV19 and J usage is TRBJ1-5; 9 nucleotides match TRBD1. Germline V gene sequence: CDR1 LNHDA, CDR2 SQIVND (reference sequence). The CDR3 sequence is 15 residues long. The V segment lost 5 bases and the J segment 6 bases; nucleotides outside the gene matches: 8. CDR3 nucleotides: TGTGCCAGTAGTCCCCGGACAGGGGAAGGTCAGCCCCAGCATTTT. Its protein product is CASSPRTGEGQPQHF. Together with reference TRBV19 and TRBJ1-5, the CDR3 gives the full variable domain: DGGITQSPKYLFRKEGQNVTLSCEQNLNHDAMYWYRQDPGQGLRLIYYSQIVNDFQKGDIAEGYSVSREKKESFPLTVTSAQKNPTAFYLCASSPRTGEGQPQHFGDGTRLSIL.

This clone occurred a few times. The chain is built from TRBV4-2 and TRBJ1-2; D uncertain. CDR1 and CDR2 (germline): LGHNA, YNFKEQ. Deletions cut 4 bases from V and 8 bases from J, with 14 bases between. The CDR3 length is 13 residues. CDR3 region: CASSPVRGEGYTF. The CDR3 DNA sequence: TGTGCCAGCAGCCCCGTCCGCGGAGAGGGCTACACCTTC.

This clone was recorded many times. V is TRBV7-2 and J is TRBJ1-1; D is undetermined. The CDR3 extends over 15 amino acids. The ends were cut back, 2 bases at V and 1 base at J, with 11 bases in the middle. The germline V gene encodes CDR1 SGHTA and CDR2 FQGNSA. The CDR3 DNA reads TGTGCCAGCAGCTTATTAGCCCTCTGGAACACTGAAGCTTTCTTT. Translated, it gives CASSLLALWNTEAFF.

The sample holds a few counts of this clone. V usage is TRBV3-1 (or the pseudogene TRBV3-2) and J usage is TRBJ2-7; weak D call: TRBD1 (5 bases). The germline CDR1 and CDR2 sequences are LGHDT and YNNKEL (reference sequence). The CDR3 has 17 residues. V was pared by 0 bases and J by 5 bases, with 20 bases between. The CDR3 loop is CASSQDGAGPSVDEQYF. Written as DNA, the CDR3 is TGTGCCAGCAGCCAAGATGGGGCAGGGCCGTCGGTGGACGAGCAGTACTTC.

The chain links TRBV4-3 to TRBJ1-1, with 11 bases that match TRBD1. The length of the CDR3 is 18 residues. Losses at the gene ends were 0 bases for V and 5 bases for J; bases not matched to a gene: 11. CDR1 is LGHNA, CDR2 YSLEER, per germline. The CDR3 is CASSQDVGPGQGGTEAFF. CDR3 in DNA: TGCGCCAGCAGCCAAGATGTGGGCCCGGGACAGGGGGGTACTGAAGCTTTCTTT.

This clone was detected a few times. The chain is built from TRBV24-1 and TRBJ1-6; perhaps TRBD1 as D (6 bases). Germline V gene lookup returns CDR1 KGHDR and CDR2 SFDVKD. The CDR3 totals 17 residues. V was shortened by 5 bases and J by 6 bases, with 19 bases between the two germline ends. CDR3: CATSGHRARLGNSPLHF. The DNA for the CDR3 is TGTGCCACCAGTGGCCACAGGGCCCGGCTCGGTAATTCACCCCTCCACTTT.